Listed here are 22 T cell receptor beta chains from one sample, sequenced in a study of CD8+ T cells in alopecia areata. This sample's treatment: oral pan-JAK inhibitor, 5-10 mg twice daily. cDNA serving as the sequencing template came from extracted, reverse transcribed RNA. TCRdb's table, derived via immunoSEQ multiplex PCR, lists solely in-frame clones and lacks some. The sample has more than 200,000 clones; less than 45% are singletons. The material was CD4+ T cells sorted from blood, obtained around week 36, from a patient treated with tofacitinib. The receptor set was obtained from a human donor with alopecia areata.

This clone was detected a few times. V is TRBV29-1 and J is TRBJ2-7; TRBD2 might be the D (6 bases). Trimming pared 5 bases from V and 5 bases from J, leaving 10 bases between. Germline V gene lookup returns CDR1 SQVTM and CDR2 ANQGSEA. CDR3 size: 11 residues. The chain's CDR3 is CSVTGVHEQYF. CDR3 nucleotide sequence: TGCAGCGTTACGGGGGTACACGAGCAGTACTTC.

As DNA, the CDR3 is TGTGCCAGCAGCTTGGTCTTGGACAGCCAAGAGACCCAGTACTTC. This sequence encodes CASSLVLDSQETQYF. The chain joins TRBV5-4 to TRBJ2-5, with D perhaps TRBD1 (6 bases). The germline V gene encodes CDR1 SGHNT and CDR2 YYREEE (reference sequence). This CDR3 comprises 15 residues. The V end lost 0 bases, the J end lost 1 base, and 10 bases lay between the germline ends.

This clone has more than one count but fewer than ten. The chain has TRBV21-1 and TRBJ2-1; the D call TRBD2 from the table was never checked on the DNA. TRBV21-1 is a pseudogene segment. This CDR3 contains 16 residues. CDR3 region: CASSKVSGGSYNEQFF. In DNA form, the CDR3 reads TGTGCCAGCAGCAAAGTTAGCGGAGGCTCCTACAATGAGCAGTTCTTC.

V is TRBV7-2 and J is TRBJ2-7, with 9 positions matching TRBD2. Germline V gene sequence: CDR1 SGHTA, CDR2 FQGNSA. The CDR3 is 18 amino acids. Losses at the gene ends were 3 bases for V and 5 bases for J; bases not matched to a gene: 17. The CDR3 DNA reads TGTGCCAGCAGCTTGAGGCTAGCGGGGAGGTGGTTGATGGACGAGCAGTACTTC. It specifies CASSLRLAGRWLMDEQYF. Together with reference TRBV7-2 and TRBJ2-7, the CDR3 gives the full variable domain: GAGVSQSPSNKVTEKGKDVELRCDPISGHTALYWYRQSLGQGLEFLIYFQGNSAPDKSGLPSDRFSAERTGGSVSTLTIQRTQQEDSAVYLCASSLRLAGRWLMDEQYFGPGTRLTVT.

Here the CDR3 reads CASSSSPGDTQYF. The CDR3 coding sequence is TGTGCCAGCAGCTCCAGCCCCGGGGATACGCAGTATTTT. The chain links TRBV7-3 to TRBJ2-3; D unclear. Germline CDR1 and CDR2: SGHTA and FQGTGA. V shed 4 bases and J shed 6 bases, with 11 bases lying between them. This CDR3 spans 13 amino acids.

This clone occurred a few times. This sample also contains other DNA sequences that code for the same CDR3. The rearrangement joins TRBV28 to TRBJ2-5; unclear D gene. Trimming removed 2 bases from V and 5 bases from J, with 3 bases in between. CDR1 is MDHEN, CDR2 SYDVKM, per germline. The CDR3 runs 11 residues. CDR3: CASSLRETQYF. CDR3 sequence (DNA): TGTGCCAGCAGTTTACGGGAGACCCAGTACTTC.

The chain uses TRBV6-6 and TRBJ1-5; no clear D gene. The CDR3 runs to 15 residues. V lost 7 bases, J lost 9 bases, and 22 bases lay in between. Germline V CDR1 and CDR2: MNHNY, SVGAGI (reference sequence). Here the CDR3 DNA reads TGTGCCAGCACCGGAGGGCTCGACCCGCCGGGGCCCCAGCATTTT. It yields the protein CASTGGLDPPGPQHF.

In this sample, this clone turned up a few times. V usage is TRBV9 and J usage is TRBJ2-3; D unresolved. CDR1 is SGDLS and CDR2 is YYNGEE in the germline V gene. The CDR3 totals 14 residues. The V gene lost 0 bases and the J gene lost 11 bases, with 16 bases spanning the gap. The CDR3 coding sequence is TGTGCCAGCAGCGTAGACCCGCAAGCTTACGGGCAGTATTTT. Its protein is CASSVDPQAYGQYF.

This clone was observed a few times. The chain combines TRBV4-2 with TRBJ2-3; no definite D call. CDR3 length: 15 amino acids. Trimming cost V 1 base and J 0 bases, with 8 bases left between them. Looked up from germline, CDR1 is LGHNA and CDR2 is YNFKEQ. CDR3 sequence: CASSQVVASTDTQYF. For the CDR3, the DNA is TGTGCCAGCAGCCAAGTGGTAGCTAGCACAGATACGCAGTATTTT.

This clone was counted once. The chain combines TRBV29-1 with TRBJ1-2; D unclear. Per the germline V gene, CDR1 is SQVTM and CDR2 is ANQGSEA. The CDR3 loop spans 11 amino acids. V was trimmed by 7 bases and J by 2 bases, leaving 8 bases between them. The chain's CDR3 is CSAQTNYGYTF. CDR3 DNA sequence: TGCAGCGCGCAGACCAACTATGGCTACACCTTC.

This chain uses TRBV28 with TRBJ2-1; a possible D gene is TRBD1 (6 bases). The germline CDR1 and CDR2 sequences are MDHEN and SYDVKM. The CDR3 length is 14 residues. V lost 3 bases and J 5 bases, leaving 11 bases between the germline ends. The CDR3 sequence is CASSFGDRHNEQFF. CDR3 sequence (DNA): TGTGCCAGCAGTTTCGGAGACAGGCACAATGAGCAGTTCTTC.

The chain has TRBV11-2 and TRBJ2-3, with a tentative D call TRBD1 (8 bases). Germline V gene data show CDR1 as SGHAT and CDR2 as FQNNGV. V lost 0 bases and J lost 6, with 19 bases in between. The CDR3 spans 17 residues. This chain's CDR3 is CASSLDYIQRDRDTQYF. As DNA, the CDR3 is TGTGCCAGCAGCTTAGATTATATCCAGCGGGACAGGGATACGCAGTATTTT.

The chain carries TRBV29-1 and TRBJ1-1; 7 bases map to TRBD1. The V gene's germline CDR1 is SQVTM and CDR2 ANQGSEA. With V trimmed by 0 bases and J by 10 bases, 5 bases remained unmatched. The CDR3 runs 12 residues. Here the CDR3 reads CSVEDRQGRAFF. The DNA of the CDR3 is TGCAGCGTTGAAGATCGACAGGGACGAGCTTTCTTT.

This chain joins TRBV5-1 and TRBJ1-1; TRBD1 is a possible D gene (5 bases). CDR1 and CDR2 from the germline V gene are SGHRS and YFSETQ. The CDR3 is 14 amino acids. V lost 4 bases and J 5 bases, leaving 15 bases between the germline ends. CDR3: CASSPEQGWTEAFF. The DNA of the CDR3 is TGCGCCAGCAGCCCTGAGCAGGGTTGGACTGAAGCTTTCTTT. Full variable domain (remainder filled in from reference TRBV5-1 and TRBJ1-1): KAGVTQTPRYLIKTRGQQVTLSCSPISGHRSVSWYQQTPGQGLQFLFEYFSETQRNKGNFPGRFSGRQFSNSRSEMNVSTLELGDSALYLCASSPEQGWTEAFFGQGTRLTVV.

This clone was recorded a few times. Other nucleotide sequences in the sample specify the same CDR3. The J gene is TRBJ2-5, the V gene TRBV7-2, with D unclear. The length of the CDR3 is 11 residues. Trimming stripped 5 bases from V and 2 bases from J, with 3 bases between. In germline, CDR1 is SGHTA, CDR2 FQGNSA. The CDR3 sequence is CASSQQETQYF. The CDR3 DNA sequence: TGTGCCAGCAGCCAACAAGAGACCCAGTACTTC.

This clone was counted between two and nine times. J is TRBJ2-1 and V is TRBV7-8; D uncertain. V shed 8 bases and J shed 5 bases, with 13 bases lying between them. The CDR3 spans 13 residues. Germline CDR1 is SGHVS and CDR2 is FQNEAQ. CDR3 in DNA: TGTGCCAGCCAAAAATCGTGGAACAATGAGCAGTTCTTC. This encodes CASQKSWNNEQFF. Drawing the rest from reference TRBV7-8 and TRBJ2-1, the complete variable domain is GAGVSQSPRYKVAKRGQDVALRCDPISGHVSLFWYQQALGQGPEFLTYFQNEAQLDKSGLPSDRFFAERPEGSVSTLKIQRTQQEDSAVYLCASQKSWNNEQFFGPGTRLTVL.

This rearrangement joins TRBV20-1 to TRBJ2-5; D remains unclear. Germline loops: CDR1 DFQATT, CDR2 SNEGSKA (reference sequence). V was shortened by 5 bases and J by 5 bases, with 9 bases between the two germline ends. CDR3 size: 11 residues. The CDR3 DNA sequence: TGCAGTGCTTTCCTTGGGGAGACCCAGTACTTC. Translation: CSAFLGETQYF.

This clone was seen just once. V usage is TRBV5-4 and J usage is TRBJ2-1; TRBD1 agrees at 11 bases. The CDR3 contains 16 residues. J gave up 2 bases and V 4 bases, and 5 bases lay outside the gene matches. Germline CDR1 and CDR2: SGHNT and YYREEE (reference sequence). CDR3 amino acids: CASSVKDRGPYNEQFF. CDR3 DNA sequence: TGTGCCAGCAGCGTTAAGGACAGGGGGCCCTACAATGAGCAGTTCTTC.

About this clone itself: The sample contains more than one DNA sequence encoding this CDR3. J is TRBJ2-1 and V is TRBV29-1; tentatively, D is TRBD2 (5 bases). The germline gives CDR1 SQVTM, CDR2 ANQGSEA. Trimming took 6 bases from V and 4 from J, leaving 7 bases between them. The CDR3 covers 11 residues. DNA for the CDR3: TGCAGCGTACTAGTTTACAATGAGCAGTTCTTC. Protein product: CSVLVYNEQFF.

The V gene is TRBV6-6, the J gene TRBJ1-1; D uncertain. CDR1 is MNHNY, CDR2 SVGAGI, per germline (reference sequence). This CDR3 is 12 amino acids long. Trimming pared 5 bases from V and 1 base from J, leaving 5 bases between. The DNA for the CDR3 is TGTGCCAGCAGTCAAAAGAACACTGAAGCTTTCTTT. Translated, it gives CASSQKNTEAFF.

This clone was found many times. V and J are TRBV11-2 and TRBJ1-1; unclear D gene. CDR3 size: 15 residues. In germline, CDR1 is SGHAT, CDR2 FQNNGV. V lost 5 bases and J lost 0, with 13 bases in between. The CDR3 reads CASSPPWAVNTEAFF. The CDR3 DNA reads as TGTGCCAGCAGCCCCCCGTGGGCGGTGAACACTGAAGCTTTCTTT. Full variable domain (outside the CDR3, taken from reference TRBV11-2 and TRBJ1-1): EAGVAQSPRYKIIEKRQSVAFWCNPISGHATLYWYQQILGQGPKLLIQFQNNGVVDDSQLPKDRFSAERLKGVDSTLKIQPAKLEDSAVYLCASSPPWAVNTEAFFGQGTRLTVV.

The V gene is TRBV7-8, the J gene TRBJ2-6; a weak D match, TRBD2 (5 bases). V was pared by 3 bases and J by 5 bases, with 11 bases between. Germline V gives CDR1 SGHVS, CDR2 FQNEAQ. The CDR3 has 15 residues. CDR3 sequence: CASSLSGSRANVLTF. The CDR3 region has the DNA TGTGCCAGCAGCTTGTCGGGGTCACGGGCCAACGTCCTGACTTTC.